This entry lists 30 T cell receptor beta chains sequenced from one sample in a study of cytomegalovirus exposure and HLA in healthy donors. In the PCR, 60 Vbeta and 13 Jbeta primers were used. Data came from immunoSEQ multiplex PCR; TCRdb stores just in-frame clones and leaves some out. Its listing shows about 120,000 clones. What was sequenced was PBMCs. The receptors stem from a young man in good health and CMV-seronegative.

The chain employs TRBV27 and TRBJ1-1; the D gene is possibly TRBD1 (6 bases). Germline lookup yields CDR1 MNHEY and CDR2 SMNVEV (reference sequence). The ends were cut back, 2 bases at V and 0 bases at J, with 7 bases in the middle. The CDR3 is 14 residues long. CDR3: CASSLTGMNTEAFF. The DNA for the CDR3 is TGTGCCAGCAGTTTAACAGGGATGAACACTGAAGCTTTCTTT.

This sequence joins TRBV19 and TRBJ2-3; TRBD1 agrees at 7 bases. The length of the CDR3 is 18 residues. Germline CDR1 reads LNHDA; CDR2 reads SQIVND (reference sequence). Unmatched junction bases numbered 13, after V lost 4 bases and J lost 0 bases. The CDR3 nucleotides read TGTGCCAGTAGTAACCCCTGGACGACAGGGTCTAGCACAGATACGCAGTATTTT. This sequence encodes CASSNPWTTGSSTDTQYF.

The chain has TRBV7-2 and TRBJ1-1; 8 bases agree with TRBD1. The CDR3 length is 14 residues. Trimming cost V 6 bases and J 3 bases; bases outside gene matches: 6. Germline CDR1 is SGHTA and CDR2 is FQGNSA. This chain's CDR3 is CASRGTTGDTEAFF. As DNA, the CDR3 is TGTGCCAGCAGGGGAACGACAGGGGACACTGAAGCTTTCTTT.

J is TRBJ2-2 and V is TRBV2; TRBD2 aligns across 7 bases. The CDR3 extends over 13 amino acids. Trimming took 4 bases from V and 5 from J; bases not matched to a gene: 1. Germline CDR1 reads SNHLY; CDR2 reads FYNNEI. CDR3 sequence (DNA): TGTGCCAGCAGTGGGGGGGGAACCGGGGAGCTGTTTTTT. Its protein product is CASSGGGTGELFF.

This chain joins TRBV6-6 and TRBJ2-3, with 9 bases that match TRBD2. Trimming removed 6 bases from V and 2 bases from J; junction bases left unmatched: 9. The CDR3 consists of 16 residues. Germline lookup yields CDR1 MNHNY and CDR2 SVGAGI (reference sequence). The CDR3 region is CASSRRLAGTTDTQYF. The DNA of the CDR3 is TGTGCCAGCAGCCGCCGGCTAGCGGGGACCACAGATACGCAGTATTTT.

This rearrangement joins TRBV7-2 to TRBJ1-1; 9 bases agree with TRBD1. The CDR3 is 14 residues long. The junction had 7 bases not matched to a gene; V was cut back by 6 bases and J by 5 bases. The germline V gene has CDR1 SGHTA and CDR2 FQGNSA. In DNA, the CDR3 is TGTGCCAGCAGTGAGGGACAGGGAAGTACTGAAGCTTTCTTT. It translates to CASSEGQGSTEAFF. The full variable domain, completed using reference TRBV7-2 and TRBJ1-1, is GAGVSQSPSNKVTEKGKDVELRCDPISGHTALYWYRQSLGQGLEFLIYFQGNSAPDKSGLPSDRFSAERTGGSVSTLTIQRTQQEDSAVYLCASSEGQGSTEAFFGQGTRLTVV.

The V gene is TRBV6-4, the J gene TRBJ2-7, with a tentative D call TRBD2 (7 bases). CDR1 MRHNA and CDR2 SNTAGT come from the germline V gene. Trimming left V 2 bases short and J 4 bases short, with 15 bases between. The CDR3 runs 15 residues. The CDR3 nucleotides are TGTGCCAGCAGTGACGGCCCGGGGGGCGCGTACGAGCAGTACTTC. Amino acids: CASSDGPGGAYEQYF.

The gene calls are TRBV10-3 and TRBJ1-4, with D perhaps matching TRBD1 (5 bases). CDR1 and CDR2 from the germline V gene are ENHRY and SYGVKD. V lost 6 bases, J lost 8 bases, and 10 bases lay in between. This CDR3 comprises 12 residues. The CDR3 DNA is TGTGCCATCAGCGTTGGGGCGGAAAAACTGTTTTTT. Translated: CAISVGAEKLFF.

The chain carries TRBV7-9 and TRBJ2-3; 12 positions match TRBD1. The V gene end was trimmed by 4 bases and the J gene end by 3 bases; junction bases not matched to a gene: 11. Per germline, CDR1 SEHNR and CDR2 FQNEAQ (reference sequence). The CDR3 is 18 residues long. The chain's CDR3 is CASSSTVGQGARTDTQYF. The CDR3 nucleotides read TGTGCCAGCAGCTCAACCGTGGGACAGGGGGCTAGGACAGATACGCAGTATTTT.

The CDR3 loop is CASSPTGYSYEQYF. CDR3 nucleotide sequence: TGTGCCAGCAGCCCGACAGGGTACTCCTACGAGCAGTACTTC. The V gene is TRBV7-2, the J gene TRBJ2-7; 7 bases line up with TRBD1. Unmatched junction bases numbered 4, after V lost 5 bases and J lost 0 bases. Germline CDR1 and CDR2: SGHTA and FQGNSA. The CDR3 covers 14 residues.

The genes are TRBV15 and TRBJ2-3; 10 positions match TRBD1. The germline gives CDR1 LNHNV, CDR2 YYDKDF (reference sequence). After removal of 0 bases from V and 11 bases from J, the junction contained 5 bases not matched to a gene. The CDR3 runs 14 residues. CDR3 in DNA: TGTGCCACCAGCAGAGAGACAGGGGGCGCGCGGCAGTATTTT. It yields the protein CATSRETGGARQYF.

The chain carries TRBV5-1 and TRBJ2-2; unclear D gene. V gave up 2 bases and J gave up 8 bases, with 10 bases separating them. Germline V gene data show CDR1 as SGHRS and CDR2 as YFSETQ. CDR3 length: 13 residues. The CDR3 loop is CASSLHPQGELFF. CDR3 sequence (DNA): TGCGCCAGCAGCTTACACCCTCAAGGGGAGCTGTTTTTT.

The chain joins TRBV5-8 to TRBJ2-7, with TRBD2 identical over 11 bases. V was clipped by 4 bases and J by 2 bases; unmatched bases: 14. The germline CDR1 and CDR2 sequences are SGHTS and YDEGEE. The CDR3 length is 18 residues. The CDR3 DNA reads TGTGCCAGCAGCAAAACCCGGTCTAGCGGGGGGTCCGCCTACGAGCAGTACTTC. Protein sequence: CASSKTRSSGGSAYEQYF.

The chain uses TRBV7-3 and TRBJ2-5; possibly TRBD2 for D (7 bases). The end of the DNA aligns better with TRBJ2-7, so the J call may be wrong. The germline CDR1 and CDR2 sequences are SGHTA and FQGTGA. The CDR3 has 15 amino acids. CDR3 in amino acids: CASSLTRGPSYEQYF. CDR3 sequence (DNA): TGTGCCAGCAGCTTAACGCGGGGGCCATCCTACGAGCAGTACTTC.

The V and J genes are TRBV5-6 and TRBJ1-5, with D perhaps TRBD1 (6 bases). This CDR3 region has 15 residues. The V gene's germline CDR1 is SGHDT and CDR2 YYEEEE. The V end lost 5 bases, the J end lost 3 bases, and 15 bases lay between the germline ends. Here the CDR3 reads CASSPWDTTNQPQHF. In DNA, the CDR3 is TGTGCCAGCAGTCCCTGGGACACTACCAATCAGCCCCAGCATTTT.

The genes are TRBV5-1 and TRBJ1-1; TRBD1 aligns across 7 bases. The V gene's germline CDR1 is SGHRS and CDR2 YFSETQ. This CDR3 is built from 15 residues. The ends lost 4 bases at V and 3 bases at J; junction bases unmatched: 9. CDR3 sequence: CASSKSDRAHTEAFF. The CDR3 DNA reads as TGCGCCAGCAGCAAATCCGACAGGGCCCACACTGAAGCTTTCTTT.

This sequence joins TRBV5-6 and TRBJ2-1; a possible D gene is TRBD1 (6 bases). This CDR3 contains 18 residues. V was cut by 3 bases and J by 0 bases, with 19 bases left in between. CDR1 SGHDT and CDR2 YYEEEE come from the germline V gene. In nucleotides, the CDR3 is TGTGCCAGCAGCTCGAACGCTGGGACACCGAGCTCCTACAATGAGCAGTTCTTC. Amino acid sequence: CASSSNAGTPSSYNEQFF.

The V and J genes are TRBV5-1 and TRBJ2-2; TRBD1 matches 8 bases. The CDR3 totals 14 residues. Trimming took 6 bases from V and 3 from J; bases not matched to a gene: 4. Germline CDR1 is SGHRS and CDR2 is YFSETQ. In nucleotides, the CDR3 is TGCGCCAGCACCCAGGGGGCCGACACCGGGGAGCTGTTTTTT. The encoded protein is CASTQGADTGELFF.

The chain combines TRBV5-5 with TRBJ1-2; 9 bases are a match to TRBD1. Germline-derived CDR1 and CDR2 are SGHKS and YYEKEE (reference sequence). This CDR3 comprises 17 residues. The V and J ends lost 0 bases and 2 bases, in that order; junction bases with no gene match: 8. In DNA form, the CDR3 reads TGTGCCAGCAGCTTGGGGGGCTGGGACAGGGTAAACTATGGCTACACCTTC. Amino acids: CASSLGGWDRVNYGYTF.

The chain uses TRBV5-4 and TRBJ1-1, with D tentatively TRBD1 (5 bases). Per the germline V gene, CDR1 is SGHNT and CDR2 is YYREEE (reference sequence). Trimming cost V 0 bases and J 1 base, with 7 bases left between them. The CDR3 sequence is 14 residues long. In DNA, the CDR3 is TGTGCCAGCAGCTTGGCCACAGGGAACACTGAAGCTTTCTTT. Translation gives CASSLATGNTEAFF.

The rearrangement uses TRBV5-6 and TRBJ2-6, with 8 bases aligning to TRBD1. Losses at the gene ends were 4 bases for V and 2 bases for J; bases not matched to a gene: 8. The V gene's germline CDR1 is SGHDT and CDR2 YYEEEE. The CDR3 length is 17 residues. The CDR3 protein is CASSPRQGTAGANVLTF. The CDR3 region has the DNA TGTGCCAGCAGCCCTAGACAGGGGACGGCTGGGGCCAACGTCCTGACTTTC.

This chain connects TRBV7-7 to TRBJ2-3; the match to TRBD1 covers 7 bases. The length of the CDR3 is 14 residues. J gave up 3 bases and V 5 bases, and 5 bases lay outside the gene matches. The germline V gene has CDR1 SSHAT and CDR2 FNYEAQ (reference sequence). The CDR3 here is CASSPDRQTDTQYF. CDR3 in DNA: TGTGCCAGCAGCCCGGACAGGCAGACAGATACGCAGTATTTT.

V and J are TRBV28 and TRBJ2-5; D is perhaps TRBD1 (5 bases). Germline CDR1 and CDR2: MDHEN and SYDVKM. The V end lost 3 bases, the J end lost 4 bases, and 12 bases lay between the germline ends. The CDR3 is 14 residues long. The CDR3 DNA reads as TGTGCCAGCAGTTTGCAAGGGGCTCGAGAGACCCAGTACTTC. Translated, it gives CASSLQGARETQYF.

V gene TRBV2 combines with J gene TRBJ2-5, with D possibly being TRBD1 (5 bases). Germline CDR1 is SNHLY and CDR2 is FYNNEI. This CDR3 comprises 14 residues. V dropped 6 bases and J dropped 2 bases, with 13 bases sitting between them. The CDR3 nucleotides read TGTGCCAGCAGCTCTTCCAAGGGGCAAGAGACCCAGTACTTC. This encodes CASSSSKGQETQYF.

CDR3 in amino acids: CASGRASGSYEQYF. The CDR3 DNA reads as TGTGCCAGCGGGAGGGCTAGCGGCTCCTACGAGCAGTACTTC. This sequence joins TRBV28 and TRBJ2-7, with 7 bases identical to TRBD2. V was pared by 8 bases and J by 0 bases, with 7 bases of the junction left unmatched. This CDR3 has 14 amino acids. Germline V lookup: CDR1 MDHEN, CDR2 SYDVKM.

The rearrangement uses TRBV5-1 and TRBJ2-2; 7 bases agree with TRBD2. This CDR3 comprises 14 residues. The V segment lost 0 bases and the J segment 6 bases; nucleotides outside the gene matches: 2. Germline V lookup: CDR1 SGHRS, CDR2 YFSETQ. CDR3 sequence reads: CASSLGAGAGELFF. CDR3 coding DNA: TGCGCCAGCAGCTTGGGCGCGGGGGCCGGGGAGCTGTTTTTT.

This chain joins TRBV5-1 and TRBJ2-3; TRBD1 aligns across 12 bases. V lost 7 bases to trimming and J lost 6 bases; unmatched junction nucleotides: 15. The germline V gene encodes CDR1 SGHRS and CDR2 YFSETQ. The CDR3 is 17 amino acids. This CDR3 reads CASRPQPGQGARDTQYF. The CDR3 coding sequence is TGCGCCAGCCGTCCCCAACCGGGACAGGGGGCGCGGGATACGCAGTATTTT.

The chain has TRBV5-1 and TRBJ1-1, with TRBD1 matching 10 bases. The CDR3 contains 15 residues. CDR1 and CDR2 from the germline V gene are SGHRS and YFSETQ. V dropped 4 bases and J dropped 3; count of bases not matched to a gene: 6. CDR3 sequence: CASSRGQGGDTEAFF. DNA of the CDR3: TGCGCCAGCAGCCGCGGACAGGGGGGGGACACTGAAGCTTTCTTT.

The chain has TRBV15 and TRBJ2-5; TRBD2 matches at 11 bases. From germline, CDR1 is LNHNV and CDR2 YYDKDF (reference sequence). Unmatched junction bases numbered 2, after V lost 1 base and J lost 1 base. CDR3 length: 16 amino acids. CDR3 DNA: TGTGCCACCAGCAGAGCGCTAGCGGGGGGCCAAGAGACCCAGTACTTC. This gives the protein CATSRALAGGQETQYF.

The genes are TRBV18 and TRBJ1-1; D unclear. CDR1 and CDR2 from the germline V gene are KGHSH and LQKENI. The CDR3 runs to 15 residues. V lost 0 bases, J lost 1 base, and 9 bases lay in between. CDR3 bases: TGTGCCAGCTCACCACCGAGGTACCCGAACACTGAAGCTTTCTTT. Its protein product is CASSPPRYPNTEAFF.